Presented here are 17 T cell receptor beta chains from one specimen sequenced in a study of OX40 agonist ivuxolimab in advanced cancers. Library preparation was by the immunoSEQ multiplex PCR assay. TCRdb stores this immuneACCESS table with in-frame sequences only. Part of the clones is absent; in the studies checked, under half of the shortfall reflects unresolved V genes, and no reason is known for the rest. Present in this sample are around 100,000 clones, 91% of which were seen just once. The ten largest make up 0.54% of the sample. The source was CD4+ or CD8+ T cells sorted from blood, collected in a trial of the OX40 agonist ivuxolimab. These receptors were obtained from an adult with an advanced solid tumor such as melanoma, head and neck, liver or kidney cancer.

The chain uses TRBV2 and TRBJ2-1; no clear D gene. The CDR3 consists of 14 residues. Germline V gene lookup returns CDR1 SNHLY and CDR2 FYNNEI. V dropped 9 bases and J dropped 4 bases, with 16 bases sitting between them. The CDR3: CASSLGLGYNEQFF. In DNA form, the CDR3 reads TGTGCCAGTTCCTTGGGGTTGGGTTACAATGAGCAGTTCTTC.

The CDR3 DNA follows: TGCAGCGTTGTAGGGTCTAATGAAAAACTGTTTTTT. Protein: CSVVGSNEKLFF. The chain couples TRBV29-1 to TRBJ1-4; no firm D call. Germline V lookup: CDR1 SQVTM, CDR2 ANQGSEA. Trimming removed 4 bases from V and 3 bases from J, with 6 bases in between. The CDR3 length is 12 residues. The complete variable domain, with remaining parts taken from reference TRBV29-1 and TRBJ1-4, reads SAVISQKPSRDICQRGTSLTIQCQVDSQVTMMFWYRQQPGQSLTLIATANQGSEATYESGFVIDKFPISRPNLTFSTLTVSNMSPEDSSIYLCSVVGSNEKLFFGSGTQLSVL.

The CDR3, as DNA: TGTGCCAGCAGTTTATCTGGGACAGGGGGGGGAACGCAGTATTTT. Translated: CASSLSGTGGGTQYF. This chain joins TRBV28 and TRBJ2-3, with 11 positions matching TRBD1. This CDR3 is 15 amino acids long. The germline V gene has CDR1 MDHEN and CDR2 SYDVKM. V lost 1 base and J lost 9; bases outside the gene matches: 6. Full variable domain (missing parts from reference TRBV28 and TRBJ2-3): DVKVTQSSRYLVKRTGEKVFLECVQDMDHENMFWYRQDPGLGLRLIYFSYDVKMKEKGDIPEGYSVSREKKERFSLILESASTNQTSMYLCASSLSGTGGGTQYFGPGTRLTVL.

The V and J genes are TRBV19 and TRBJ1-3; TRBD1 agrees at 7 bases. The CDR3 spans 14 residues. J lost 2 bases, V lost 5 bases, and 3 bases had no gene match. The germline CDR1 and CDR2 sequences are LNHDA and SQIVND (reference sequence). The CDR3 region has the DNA TGTGCCAGTAGTCCCGGGACAGCTGGAAACACCATATATTTT. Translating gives CASSPGTAGNTIYF.

This CDR3 is CAGDRANTEAFF. The CDR3 DNA is TGTGCCGGGGACAGGGCGAACACTGAAGCTTTCTTT. The chain carries TRBV30 and TRBJ1-1; 9 positions match TRBD1. Germline V gene lookup returns CDR1 GTSNPN and CDR2 SVGIG (reference sequence). V lost 8 bases to trimming and J lost 1 base; unmatched junction nucleotides: 2. This CDR3 contains 12 residues.

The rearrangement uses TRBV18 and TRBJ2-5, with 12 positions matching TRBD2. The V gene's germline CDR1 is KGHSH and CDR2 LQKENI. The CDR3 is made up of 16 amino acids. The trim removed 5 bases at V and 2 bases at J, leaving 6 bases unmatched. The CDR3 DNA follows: TGTGCCAGCTCAAAACGGACTAGCGGGGTACAAGAGACCCAGTACTTC. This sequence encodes CASSKRTSGVQETQYF.

CDR3 in DNA: TGTGCCAGCAGCTCCGGACTAGCGGGATCTACGCAGTATTTT. Protein: CASSSGLAGSTQYF. The chain employs TRBV7-2 and TRBJ2-3, with 12 bases fitting TRBD2. The CDR3 extends over 14 amino acids. V lost 4 bases to trimming and J lost 8 bases; unmatched junction nucleotides: 4. Germline CDR1 reads SGHTA; CDR2 reads FQGNSA.

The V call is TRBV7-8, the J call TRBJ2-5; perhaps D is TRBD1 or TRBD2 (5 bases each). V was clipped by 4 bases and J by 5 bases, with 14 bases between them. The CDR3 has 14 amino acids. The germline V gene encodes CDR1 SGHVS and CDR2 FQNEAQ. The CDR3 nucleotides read TGTGCCAGCAGCTGGGACCGATCACGGGAGACCCAGTACTTC. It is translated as CASSWDRSRETQYF.

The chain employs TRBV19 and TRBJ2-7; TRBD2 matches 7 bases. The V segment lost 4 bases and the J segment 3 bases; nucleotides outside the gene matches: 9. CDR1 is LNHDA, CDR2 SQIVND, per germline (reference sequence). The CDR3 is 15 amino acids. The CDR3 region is CASSTLSGNLYEQYF. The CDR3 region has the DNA TGTGCCAGTAGTACTTTGAGCGGGAACCTCTACGAGCAGTACTTC.

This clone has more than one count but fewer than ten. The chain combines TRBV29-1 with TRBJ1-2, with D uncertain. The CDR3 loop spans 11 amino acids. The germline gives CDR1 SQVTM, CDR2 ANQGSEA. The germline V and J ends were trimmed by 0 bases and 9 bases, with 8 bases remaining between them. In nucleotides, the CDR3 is TGCAGCGTTGAAGATAACGGTCGCTACACCTTC. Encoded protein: CSVEDNGRYTF.

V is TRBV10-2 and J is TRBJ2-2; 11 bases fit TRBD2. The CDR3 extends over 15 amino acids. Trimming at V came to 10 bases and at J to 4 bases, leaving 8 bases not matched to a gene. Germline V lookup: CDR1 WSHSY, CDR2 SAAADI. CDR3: CATALAGGSTGELFF. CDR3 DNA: TGCGCCACCGCCCTAGCGGGAGGAAGCACCGGGGAGCTGTTTTTT.

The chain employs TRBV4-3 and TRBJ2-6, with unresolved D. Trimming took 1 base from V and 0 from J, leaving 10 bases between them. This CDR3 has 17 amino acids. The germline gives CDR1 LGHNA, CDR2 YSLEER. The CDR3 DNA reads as TGCGCCAGCAGCCAAGGTAACCCAGGCTCTGGGGCCAACGTCCTGACTTTC. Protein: CASSQGNPGSGANVLTF.

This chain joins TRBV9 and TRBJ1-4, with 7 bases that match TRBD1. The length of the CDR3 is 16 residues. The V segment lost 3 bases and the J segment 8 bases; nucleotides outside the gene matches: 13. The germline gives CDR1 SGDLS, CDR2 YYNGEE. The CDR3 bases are TGTGCCAGCAGCGGGGGGACAGCCGTAAGTGTCGAAAAACTGTTTTTT. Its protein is CASSGGTAVSVEKLFF.

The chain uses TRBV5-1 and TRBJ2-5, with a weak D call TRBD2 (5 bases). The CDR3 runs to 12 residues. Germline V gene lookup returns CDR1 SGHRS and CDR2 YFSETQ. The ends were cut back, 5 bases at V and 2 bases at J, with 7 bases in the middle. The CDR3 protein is CASRGAQETQYF. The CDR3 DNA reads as TGCGCCAGCAGGGGAGCTCAAGAGACCCAGTACTTC.

CDR3 region: CASSITGVEKLFF. DNA of the CDR3: TGTGCCAGTAGTATCACAGGGGTGGAAAAACTGTTTTTT. The chain combines TRBV19 with TRBJ1-4; 7 bases are a match to TRBD1. The CDR3 spans 13 residues. Germline V gene data show CDR1 as LNHDA and CDR2 as SQIVND (reference sequence). The trim removed 3 bases at V and 8 bases at J, leaving 3 bases unmatched.

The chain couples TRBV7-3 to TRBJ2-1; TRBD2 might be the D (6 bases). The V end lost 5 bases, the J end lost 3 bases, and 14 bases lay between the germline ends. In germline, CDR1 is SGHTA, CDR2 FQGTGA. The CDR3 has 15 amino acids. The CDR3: CASSPLGGLYNEQFF. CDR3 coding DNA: TGTGCCAGCAGCCCCTTGGGGGGACTCTACAATGAGCAGTTCTTC.

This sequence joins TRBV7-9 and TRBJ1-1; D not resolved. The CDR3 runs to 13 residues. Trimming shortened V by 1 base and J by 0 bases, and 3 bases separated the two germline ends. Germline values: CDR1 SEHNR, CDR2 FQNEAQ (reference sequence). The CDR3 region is CASSLVVNTEAFF. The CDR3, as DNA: TGTGCCAGCAGCTTAGTAGTGAACACTGAAGCTTTCTTT.